What follows describes a single TCR beta chain. What it recognizes is unknown. The sample belongs to a study of cytomegalovirus exposure and HLA in healthy donors. Study in general: Some 85 million unique TCRs, all from HLA-typed donors, were included in an early release of the data. For the roughly 400 genotyped donors, roughly 80% fell within the Caucasian-associated ancestry cluster.

The donors, nominally healthy at sampling, likely had unrecorded immune exposures. Study-wide points: Later analysis showed most CMV-associated TCR beta chains appearing HLA-restricted.

The PCR contained 60 Vbeta and 13 Jbeta primers. TCRdb's table, derived via immunoSEQ multiplex PCR, lists solely in-frame clones and lacks some. The table records around 100,000 clones, about 70% of them present only once. The trim removed 3 bases at V and 6 bases at J, leaving 12 bases unmatched. CDR3 length: 16 residues. Germline CDR1 is GTSNPN and CDR2 is SVGIG (reference sequence). The TCR comes from a man aged 45 to 65 in good health and CMV-seropositive. This chain joins TRBV30 and TRBJ1-1; 11 positions match TRBD1. The specimen sequenced was PBMCs. The CDR3 sequence is CAWSPGQGAANPEAFF. In DNA form, the CDR3 reads TGTGCCTGGAGCCCAGGACAGGGGGCTGCAAACCCTGAAGCTTTCTTT.